These 17 T cell receptor beta chains were sequenced from one sample in a study of T cells after yellow fever vaccination. In TCRdb, the 5' RACE reads were re-called with MiXCR into one record per CDR3 protein. The sample carries a few hundred thousand distinct CDR3 sequences, 3.5% to 4.5% recorded once. Sequences were derived from PBMCs, sampled 15 days after the yellow fever booster vaccination. These receptors all stem from a young man who received the YFV17D yellow fever vaccine.

Ten or more counts support this clonotype. The chain recombines TRBV5-1 with TRBJ2-2; possibly TRBD1 for D (5 bases). The CDR3 covers 16 residues. The V gene's germline CDR1 is SGHRS and CDR2 YFSETQ. V lost 0 bases, J lost 3 bases, and 12 bases lay in between. The CDR3 sequence is CASSLVPGQDTGELFF. The CDR3 bases are TGCGCCAGCAGCTTGGTTCCAGGGCAAGACACCGGGGAGCTGTTTTTT.

In this sample, this clonotype turned up many times. The chain has TRBV14 and TRBJ2-2, with 12 nucleotides matching TRBD2. V lost 6 bases to trimming and J lost 0 bases; unmatched junction nucleotides: 2. The CDR3 loop spans 16 amino acids. CDR1 and CDR2 from the germline V gene are SGHDN and FVKESK. The CDR3 DNA reads as TGTGCCAGCAGTCGACTAGCGGGGGCGAACACCGGGGAGCTGTTTTTT. Its translation: CASSRLAGANTGELFF.

This clonotype was recorded at least ten times. The CDR3 protein is CASSYTGLDTGELFF. The CDR3 bases are TGTGCCAGCAGTTACACAGGGTTAGACACCGGGGAGCTGTTTTTT. The chain links TRBV27 to TRBJ2-2; D perhaps matches TRBD1 (6 bases). Germline values: CDR1 MNHEY, CDR2 SMNVEV (reference sequence). CDR3 length: 15 residues. Between the trimmed V and J ends, which lost 4 bases and 3 bases, there was a span of 12 bases.

This clonotype was found a few times. The gene calls are TRBV2 and TRBJ2-7, with D possibly being TRBD2 (6 bases). Germline CDR1 and CDR2: SNHLY and FYNNEI. V lost 9 bases to trimming and J lost 6 bases, with 15 bases between them. This CDR3 comprises 12 residues. CDR3 coding DNA: TGTGCCAGTACCTCGGGGGTAGGCGAGCAGTACTTC. Its translation: CASTSGVGEQYF.

In this sample, this clonotype turned up many times. The gene calls are TRBV5-5 and TRBJ2-3; weak D call: TRBD1 (6 bases). The ends were cut back, 0 bases at V and 0 bases at J, with 8 bases in the middle. This CDR3 spans 15 amino acids. The V gene's germline CDR1 is SGHKS and CDR2 YYEKEE (reference sequence). The CDR3 here is CASSLEGESTDTQYF. CDR3 bases: TGTGCCAGCAGCTTGGAGGGGGAAAGCACAGATACGCAGTATTTT.

This clonotype was recorded many times. The genes are TRBV12-3 or TRBV12-4 and TRBJ2-1; D gene unclear. This CDR3 has 13 amino acids. V was trimmed by 5 bases and J by 15 bases, leaving 20 bases between them. The CDR3 region is CASSALGSDVSFF. In DNA, the CDR3 is TGTGCCAGCAGTGCCCTCGGAAGCGATGTTTCGTTCTTC.

This clonotype was seen a few times. The chain joins TRBV7-9 to TRBJ2-4; TRBD1 aligns across 7 bases. Germline V gene sequence: CDR1 SEHNR, CDR2 FQNEAQ (reference sequence). V gave up 0 bases and J gave up 0 bases; unmatched junction bases: 5. This CDR3 is 17 amino acids long. The CDR3 coding sequence is TGTGCCAGCAGCTTAGCCGCGCAGGGGGTAGCCAAAAACATTCAGTACTTC. Translated: CASSLAAQGVAKNIQYF.

The gene calls are TRBV7-9 and TRBJ2-5; either TRBD1 or TRBD2 may fit D (5 bases each). This CDR3 is 17 amino acids long. V lost 2 bases, J lost 1 base, and 17 bases lay in between. CDR1 SEHNR and CDR2 FQNEAQ come from the germline V gene (reference sequence). CDR3 loop: CASSLFGLGRTQETQYF. DNA for the CDR3: TGTGCCAGCAGCTTATTCGGATTGGGACGGACCCAAGAGACCCAGTACTTC.

This clonotype was found many times. The chain is built from TRBV6-4 and TRBJ2-4; a weak D match, TRBD1 (6 bases). The CDR3 has 11 residues. Germline V lookup: CDR1 MRHNA, CDR2 SNTAGT. Trimming pared 8 bases from V and 10 bases from J, leaving 12 bases between. The CDR3 nucleotides are TGTGCCAGCGTAGGGGGACGGATTCAGTACTTC. Amino acid sequence: CASVGGRIQYF.

In its sample, this clonotype was seen many times. J is TRBJ1-1 and V is TRBV7-2; D is unresolved. CDR1 SGHTA and CDR2 FQGNSA come from the germline V gene. The CDR3 is 15 residues long. With 6 bases removed from V and 5 bases from J, the gap between germline ends came to 19 bases. Here the CDR3 reads CASSPMSGITTEAFF. CDR3 DNA: TGTGCCAGCAGTCCTATGTCGGGAATTACAACTGAAGCTTTCTTT.

This clonotype was picked up many times. The chain uses TRBV12-3 or TRBV12-4 and TRBJ2-4; D might be TRBD1 or TRBD2, each matching 5 bases. V lost 2 bases, J lost 9 bases, and 11 bases lay in between. The CDR3 covers 13 residues. The CDR3 DNA is TGTGCCAGCAGTTTACGGGACGTTAGCATTCAGTACTTC. This codes for CASSLRDVSIQYF.

This clonotype was detected a few times. The rearrangement uses TRBV29-1 and TRBJ2-1, with TRBD2 identical over 14 bases. This CDR3 has 15 residues. Germline V CDR1 and CDR2: SQVTM, ANQGSEA. This CDR3 is CSASGLAGVRGEQFF. The DNA of the CDR3 is TGCAGTGCTTCGGGACTAGCGGGGGTACGCGGTGAGCAGTTCTTC.

This clonotype was seen at least ten times. The chain is built from TRBV7-8 and TRBJ1-5, with 9 bases matching TRBD1. This CDR3 region has 16 residues. V gave up 3 bases and J gave up 6 bases; unmatched junction bases: 9. Germline V gene lookup returns CDR1 SGHVS and CDR2 FQNEAQ. The CDR3 nucleotides are TGTGCCAGCAGCTTTTCCGGGACAGGGATAGGTCAGCCCCAGCATTTT. Encoded protein: CASSFSGTGIGQPQHF.

The sample holds a few counts of this clonotype. CDR3 nucleotide sequence: TGTGCCAGCTCACCACGCTCTGGGGCTAATGAAAAACTGTTTTTT. This translates into CASSPRSGANEKLFF. The chain recombines TRBV18 with TRBJ1-4; D unclear. The germline V gene has CDR1 KGHSH and CDR2 LQKENI. The CDR3 sequence is 15 residues long. V shed 1 base and J shed 3 bases, with 9 bases lying between them.

This clonotype was counted ten times or more. J is TRBJ1-2 and V is TRBV5-1; D gene unclear. The CDR3 sequence is 15 residues long. The germline CDR1 and CDR2 sequences are SGHRS and YFSETQ. V lost 2 bases, J lost 0 bases, and 11 bases lay in between. The CDR3 spells CASSLVSGSNYGYTF. CDR3 in DNA: TGCGCCAGCAGCTTAGTGTCGGGATCTAACTATGGCTACACCTTC.

This clonotype was counted ten times or more. This sequence joins TRBV12-3 or TRBV12-4 and TRBJ2-7; possibly TRBD2 for D (6 bases). The CDR3 sequence is 15 residues long. Trimming took off 5 bases at V and 3 bases at J, with 17 bases between the two ends. The CDR3 nucleotides read TGTGCCAGCAGTGCCCTCGGGGAGGTCGTCTACGAGCAGTACTTC. Protein: CASSALGEVVYEQYF.

This clonotype was recorded at least ten times. This sequence joins TRBV6-5 and TRBJ2-5; 9 positions match TRBD1. The ends lost 2 bases at V and 4 bases at J; junction bases unmatched: 8. Germline V CDR1 and CDR2: MNHEY, SVGAGI. This CDR3 has 16 amino acids. The CDR3 nucleotides are TGTGCCAGCAGTTACGGAGGGACAGGGCTCGGAGAGACCCAGTACTTC. This translates into CASSYGGTGLGETQYF.